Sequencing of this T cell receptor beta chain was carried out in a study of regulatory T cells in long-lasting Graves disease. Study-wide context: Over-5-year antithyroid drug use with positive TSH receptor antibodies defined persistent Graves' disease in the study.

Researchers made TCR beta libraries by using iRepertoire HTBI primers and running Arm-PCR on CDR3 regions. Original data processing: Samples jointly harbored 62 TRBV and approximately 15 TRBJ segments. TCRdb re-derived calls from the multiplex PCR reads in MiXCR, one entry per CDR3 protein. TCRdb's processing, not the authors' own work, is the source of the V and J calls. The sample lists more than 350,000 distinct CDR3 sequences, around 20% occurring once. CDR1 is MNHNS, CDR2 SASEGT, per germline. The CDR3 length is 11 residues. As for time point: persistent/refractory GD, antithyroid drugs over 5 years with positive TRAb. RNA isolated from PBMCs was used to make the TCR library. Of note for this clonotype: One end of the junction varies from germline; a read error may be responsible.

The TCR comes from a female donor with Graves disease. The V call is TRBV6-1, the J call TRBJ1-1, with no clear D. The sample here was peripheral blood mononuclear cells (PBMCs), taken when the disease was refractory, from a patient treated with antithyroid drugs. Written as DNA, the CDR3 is TGTACCAGTCGGATGAACACTGAAGCTTTCTTT. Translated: CTSRMNTEAFF.